This T cell receptor (beta chain) is from a study of blood T cells in healthy people across ages. The V gene's germline CDR1 is KGHSY and CDR2 FQNENV. V lost 6 bases, J lost 7 bases, and 15 bases stayed unmatched. The CDR3 contains 16 residues. Combining a sample-barcoded 5' primer with a J-beta primer mix, a second PCR ran for 7 to 11 cycles. TCRdb reprocessed the 5' RACE reads via MiXCR and lists one record per CDR3 protein. The table includes about 1.1 million distinct CDR3 sequences, around two fifths detected once. The sample taken for sequencing was blood. The sequence derives from a man in his late teens or twenties in good health. The chain links TRBV16 to TRBJ1-5, with 7 bases that match TRBD1. In DNA, the CDR3 is TGTGCCAGCAGTCCCAAGGACAGGCAAAGGGGGCAGCCCCAGCATTTT. This translates into CASSPKDRQRGQPQHF. Based on the CDR3 plus reference TRBV16 and TRBJ1-5, the full variable domain is GEEVAQTPKHLVRGEGQKAKLYCAPIKGHSYVFWYQQVLKNEFKFLISFQNENVFDETGMPKERFSAKCLPNSPCSLEIQATKLEDSAVYFCASSPKDRQRGQPQHFGDGTRLSIL.